This T cell receptor beta chain emerged from a study of vaccination and CD4 T cells after COVID-19. The sample's treatment: roughly 11-day PBMC culture with coronavirus spike peptide pools or control peptides (ViraFEST assay). In the case of this clonotype: Its matching antigen is unknown.

The Oncomine TCR Beta short-read assay sequenced DNA from cultured CD4+ T cells. TCRdb ran MiXCR on the PCR reads and lists one entry per CDR3 protein. The sample shows tens of thousands of distinct CDR3 sequences, about 38% of them seen only once. The CDR3 length is 15 residues. CDR1 and CDR2 from the germline V gene are SGHNT and YYREEE (reference sequence). Trimming shortened V by 0 bases and J by 5 bases, and 14 bases separated the two germline ends. The starting material was CD4+ T cells from blood, cultured in vitro, obtained before SARS-CoV-2 vaccination. This chain uses TRBV5-4 with TRBJ1-1; D not certain. This sequence originates from a human donor who had recovered from COVID-19. The CDR3 loop reads CASSLVLGMGTEAFF. The CDR3 DNA is TGTGCCAGCAGCTTGGTGCTAGGGATGGGGACTGAAGCTTTCTTT.